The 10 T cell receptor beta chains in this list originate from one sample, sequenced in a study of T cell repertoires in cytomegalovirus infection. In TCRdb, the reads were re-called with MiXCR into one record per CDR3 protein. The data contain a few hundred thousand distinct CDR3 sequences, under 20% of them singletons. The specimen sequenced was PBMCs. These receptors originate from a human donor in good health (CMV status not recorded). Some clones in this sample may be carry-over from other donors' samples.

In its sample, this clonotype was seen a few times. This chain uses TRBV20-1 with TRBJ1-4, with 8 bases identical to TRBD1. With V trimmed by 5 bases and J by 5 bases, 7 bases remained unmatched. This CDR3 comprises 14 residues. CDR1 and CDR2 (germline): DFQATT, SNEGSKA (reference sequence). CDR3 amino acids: CSAGGTGRNEKLFF. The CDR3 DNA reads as TGCAGTGCTGGGGGGACAGGACGAAATGAAAAACTGTTTTTT.

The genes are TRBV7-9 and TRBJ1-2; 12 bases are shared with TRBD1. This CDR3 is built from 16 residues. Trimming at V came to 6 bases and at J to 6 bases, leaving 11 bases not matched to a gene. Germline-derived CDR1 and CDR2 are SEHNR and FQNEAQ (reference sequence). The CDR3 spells CASSLPGQGAMNGYTF. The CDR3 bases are TGTGCCAGCAGTCTCCCGGGACAGGGGGCTATGAATGGCTACACCTTC.

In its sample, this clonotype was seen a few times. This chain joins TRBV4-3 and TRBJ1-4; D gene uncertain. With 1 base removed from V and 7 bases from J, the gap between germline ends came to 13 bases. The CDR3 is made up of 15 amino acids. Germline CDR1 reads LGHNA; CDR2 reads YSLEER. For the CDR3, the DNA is TGCGCCAGCAGCCAAGGAGTAGGCGAGGTTGAAAAACTGTTTTTT. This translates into CASSQGVGEVEKLFF.

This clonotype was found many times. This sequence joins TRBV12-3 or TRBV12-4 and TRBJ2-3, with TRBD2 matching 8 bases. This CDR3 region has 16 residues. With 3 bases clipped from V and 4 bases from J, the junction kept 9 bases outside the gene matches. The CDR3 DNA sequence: TGTGCCAGCAGTTTGTCTTCCGGGGGGGCGGCAGATACGCAGTATTTT. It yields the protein CASSLSSGGAADTQYF.

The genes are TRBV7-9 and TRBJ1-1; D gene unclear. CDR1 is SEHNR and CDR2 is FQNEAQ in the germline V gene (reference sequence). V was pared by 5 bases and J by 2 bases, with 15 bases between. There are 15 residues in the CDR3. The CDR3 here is CASSDTVGVNTEAFF. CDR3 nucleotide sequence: TGTGCCAGCAGCGACACCGTTGGGGTTAACACTGAAGCTTTCTTT.

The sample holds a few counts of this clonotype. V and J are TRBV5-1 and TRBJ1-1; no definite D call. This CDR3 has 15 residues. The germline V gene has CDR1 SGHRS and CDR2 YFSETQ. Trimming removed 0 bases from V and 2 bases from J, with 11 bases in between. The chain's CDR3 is CASSLVESLNTEAFF. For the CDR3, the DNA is TGCGCCAGCAGCTTGGTCGAGAGCCTAAACACTGAAGCTTTCTTT. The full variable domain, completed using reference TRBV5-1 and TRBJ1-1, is KAGVTQTPRYLIKTRGQQVTLSCSPISGHRSVSWYQQTPGQGLQFLFEYFSETQRNKGNFPGRFSGRQFSNSRSEMNVSTLELGDSALYLCASSLVESLNTEAFFGQGTRLTVV.

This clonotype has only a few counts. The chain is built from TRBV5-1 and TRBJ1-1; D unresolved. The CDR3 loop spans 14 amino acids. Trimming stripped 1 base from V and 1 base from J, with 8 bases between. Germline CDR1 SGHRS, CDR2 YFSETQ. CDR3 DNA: TGCGCCAGCAGCTTGACGACGGAGAACACTGAAGCTTTCTTT. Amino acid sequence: CASSLTTENTEAFF.

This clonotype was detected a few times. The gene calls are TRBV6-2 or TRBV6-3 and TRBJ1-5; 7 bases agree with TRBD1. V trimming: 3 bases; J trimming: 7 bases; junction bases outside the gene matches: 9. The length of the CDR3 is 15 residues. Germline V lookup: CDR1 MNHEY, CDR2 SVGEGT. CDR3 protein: CASSYSDRVRQPQHF. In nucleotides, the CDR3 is TGTGCCAGCAGTTATTCTGACAGGGTAAGGCAGCCCCAGCATTTT.

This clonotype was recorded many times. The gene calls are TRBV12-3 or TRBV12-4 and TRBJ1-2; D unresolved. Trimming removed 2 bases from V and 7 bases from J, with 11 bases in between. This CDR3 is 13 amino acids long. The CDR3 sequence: CASSLFGVGGYTF. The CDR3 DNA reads TGTGCCAGCAGTTTATTCGGGGTTGGTGGCTACACCTTC.

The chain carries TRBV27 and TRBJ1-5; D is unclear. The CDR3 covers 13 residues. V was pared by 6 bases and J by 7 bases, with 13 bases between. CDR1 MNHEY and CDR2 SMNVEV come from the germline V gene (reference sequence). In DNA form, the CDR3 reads TGTGCCAGCAGCCACGCCCGTAACCAGCCCCAGCATTTT. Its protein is CASSHARNQPQHF.